These 15 T cell receptor beta chains were sequenced from one sample in a study of T cell responses to AZD1222 COVID-19 vaccine. Using immunoSEQ multiplex PCR, the repertoire was profiled, and TCRdb retains in-frame clones only, with some absent. The table shows about 190,000 clones, with over 80% occurring only once. The source was peripheral blood, collected on day 0 of AZD1222 vaccination. All receptors derive from an adult in good health.

This clone turned up a few times. The V gene is TRBV4-2, the J gene TRBJ1-3; D gene uncertain. CDR1 LGHNA and CDR2 YNFKEQ come from the germline V gene. The length of the CDR3 is 14 residues. V shed 3 bases and J shed 4 bases, with 10 bases lying between them. CDR3: CASSHGLQGNTIYF. As DNA, the CDR3 is TGTGCCAGCAGCCATGGACTGCAGGGAAACACCATATATTTT.

The chain is built from TRBV12-3 or TRBV12-4 and TRBJ1-6, with D unresolved. The V gene lost 6 bases and the J gene lost 5 bases, with 5 bases spanning the gap. There are 12 residues in the CDR3. CDR3 in amino acids: CASSPNNSPLHF. The CDR3 bases are TGTGCCAGCAGCCCCAATAATTCACCCCTCCACTTT.

V is TRBV11-2 and J is TRBJ1-6, with 7 bases identical to TRBD1. This CDR3 has 16 residues. The germline V gene encodes CDR1 SGHAT and CDR2 FQNNGV. The J segment lost 6 bases and the V segment lost 4 bases, leaving 9 bases of the junction unmatched. The CDR3 protein is CASSSRPGQTNSPLHF. In DNA, the CDR3 is TGTGCCAGCAGCTCCCGCCCGGGACAGACTAATTCACCCCTCCACTTT.

This chain links TRBV4-2 with TRBJ1-1; D call uncertain. Germline V gene data show CDR1 as LGHNA and CDR2 as YNFKEQ. This CDR3 has 14 amino acids. The V end lost 4 bases, the J end lost 4 bases, and 13 bases lay between the germline ends. CDR3 sequence: CASSPQAVVTEAFF. CDR3 DNA: TGTGCCAGCAGCCCCCAGGCGGTCGTCACTGAAGCTTTCTTT.

The chain has TRBV29-1 and TRBJ1-2; D uncertain. Germline V CDR1 and CDR2: SQVTM, ANQGSEA. Trimming took off 2 bases at V and 0 bases at J, with 10 bases between the two ends. The CDR3 loop spans 14 amino acids. The DNA of the CDR3 is TGCAGCGTTGAACGCCTCACCACTAACTATGGCTACACCTTC. Encoded protein: CSVERLTTNYGYTF.

This clone was seen once. The genes are TRBV2 and TRBJ1-1; no firm D call. Germline V gene data show CDR1 as SNHLY and CDR2 as FYNNEI. The CDR3 is 12 amino acids. Trimming took off 2 bases at V and 7 bases at J, with 8 bases between the two ends. The CDR3 protein is CASSESRLEAFF. Written as DNA, the CDR3 is TGTGCCAGCAGTGAAAGTCGACTTGAAGCTTTCTTT. Full variable domain (outside the CDR3, taken from reference TRBV2 and TRBJ1-1): EPEVTQTPSHQVTQMGQEVILRCVPISNHLYFYWYRQILGQKVEFLVSFYNNEISEKSEIFDDQFSVERPDGSNFTLKIRSTKLEDSAMYFCASSESRLEAFFGQGTRLTVV.

The V call is TRBV18, the J call TRBJ1-5; no firm D call. The CDR3 loop spans 16 amino acids. V lost 3 bases and J 0 bases, leaving 12 bases between the germline ends. Germline CDR1 reads KGHSH; CDR2 reads LQKENI. The CDR3 DNA reads TGTGCCAGCTCACCCTTTACTGACGCTAGCAATCAGCCCCAGCATTTT. It specifies CASSPFTDASNQPQHF.

The rearrangement uses TRBV5-1 and TRBJ2-5; 9 bases map to TRBD1. The CDR3 totals 17 residues. CDR1 and CDR2 from the germline V gene are SGHRS and YFSETQ. Trimming took 0 bases from V and 6 from J; bases not matched to a gene: 12. Here the CDR3 reads CASSLAAGTGMGKTQYF. The CDR3 DNA sequence: TGCGCCAGCAGCTTGGCCGCCGGGACAGGGATGGGAAAGACCCAGTACTTC.

This chain uses TRBV7-2 with TRBJ2-5; D is undetermined. CDR1 and CDR2 (germline): SGHTA, FQGNSA. The CDR3 runs 15 residues. V was pared by 1 base and J by 2 bases, with 11 bases between. CDR3: CASSLVGNTQETQYF. CDR3 in DNA: TGTGCCAGCAGCTTAGTGGGTAATACTCAAGAGACCCAGTACTTC.

CDR3 region: CASSLEGLGSGGYTF. The CDR3, as DNA: TGTGCCAGCAGCTTAGAGGGTTTGGGCAGCGGAGGCTACACCTTC. The chain recombines TRBV7-2 with TRBJ1-2, with D unresolved. Germline CDR1 and CDR2: SGHTA and FQGNSA. The CDR3 contains 15 residues. V was shortened by 1 base and J by 8 bases, with 17 bases between the two germline ends.

V and J are TRBV6-5 and TRBJ1-5; TRBD1 matches 8 bases. V lost 6 bases to trimming and J lost 7 bases; unmatched junction nucleotides: 8. The V gene's germline CDR1 is MNHEY and CDR2 SVGAGI. This CDR3 region has 14 residues. CDR3 sequence (DNA): TGTGCCAGCAGACCCAGGGGGCGCGGACAGCCCCAGCATTTT. Its protein product is CASRPRGRGQPQHF.

The genes are TRBV5-6 and TRBJ2-2; D gene unclear. The CDR3 length is 13 residues. Trimming stripped 0 bases from V and 1 base from J, with 1 base between. The germline CDR1 and CDR2 sequences are SGHDT and YYEEEE. The CDR3 loop reads CASSLGNTGELFF. The CDR3, as DNA: TGTGCCAGCAGCTTGGGGAACACCGGGGAGCTGTTTTTT.

The V and J genes are TRBV3-1 (or the pseudogene TRBV3-2) and TRBJ1-2; D remains ambiguous. Germline CDR1 is LGHDT and CDR2 is YNNKEL (reference sequence). The V gene lost 0 bases and the J gene lost 6 bases, with 11 bases spanning the gap. There are 14 residues in the CDR3. The CDR3 bases are TGTGCCAGCAGCCAAGATATGCGGACTGATGGCTACACCTTC. It translates to CASSQDMRTDGYTF.

Only one count was recorded for this clone. V and J are TRBV19 and TRBJ1-4; no clear D gene. Trimming took off 5 bases at V and 1 base at J, with 11 bases between the two ends. CDR3 size: 15 residues. CDR1 and CDR2 from the germline V gene are LNHDA and SQIVND (reference sequence). The CDR3 spells CASSHGRLTNEKLFF. The CDR3 DNA sequence: TGTGCCAGTAGTCACGGACGGCTAACTAATGAAAAACTGTTTTTT.

For the CDR3, the DNA is TGTGCCAGTAGTATGGGTAGCAACACTGAAGCTTTCTTT. It specifies CASSMGSNTEAFF. This chain links TRBV19 with TRBJ1-1; D gene uncertain. The CDR3 runs 13 residues. Between the trimmed V and J ends, which lost 3 bases and 2 bases, there was a span of 7 bases. Germline V lookup: CDR1 LNHDA, CDR2 SQIVND (reference sequence).